This is a list of T cell receptor beta chains from one sample in a study of T cell responses to AZD1222 COVID-19 vaccine. Here immunoSEQ multiplex PCR was the method, and the copy in TCRdb shows in-frame clones only, minus some. This repertoire shows approximately 180,000 clones, 87% found once; its top ten account for less than 3%. Material: peripheral blood, obtained on day 0 of AZD1222 vaccination. These receptor sequences come from an adult in good health. Both conserved end residues are part of each CDR3. The D gene is left open where the match is weak. Clone size appears in some rows only: once, few, many, or a class for an expanded clone.

d_gene: NA; abundance: once; j_gene: TRBJ1-2; v_gene: TRBV5-6; CDR3nt: TGTGCCAGCAGCTTTTTATCCGGGACGAAATTTGACTACACCTTC; CDR3aa: CASSFLSGTKFDYTF
d_gene: TRBD1; abundance: few; j_gene: TRBJ2-1; v_gene: TRBV19; CDR3nt: TGTGCCAGTAGTACCCGTAGACAGGGACCGGGTTCCGAGCAGTTCTTC; CDR3aa: CASSTRRQGPGSEQFF
d_gene: NA; abundance: NA; j_gene: TRBJ2-7; v_gene: TRBV5-1; CDR3nt: TGCGCCAGCAGCCCATGGGGGGACTACGAGCAGTACTTC; CDR3aa: CASSPWGDYEQYF
d_gene: TRBD1; abundance: NA; j_gene: TRBJ1-2; v_gene: TRBV18; CDR3nt: TGTGCCAGCTCACCAACAGGGGAATGGAACTATGGCTACACCTTC; CDR3aa: CASSPTGEWNYGYTF
d_gene: TRBD2; abundance: NA; j_gene: TRBJ2-7; v_gene: TRBV10-2; CDR3nt: TGCGCCAGCAGTGAGTCGGGAGGGCTAGCGGGAGTGAGGCAGTACTTC; CDR3aa: CASSESGGLAGVRQYF
d_gene: TRBD2; abundance: NA; j_gene: TRBJ2-1; v_gene: TRBV19; CDR3nt: TGTGCCAGTAAGCAGAGGGGGGAACCGGGACTAGCGGGAGGTGGGACCTACAATGAGCAGTTCTTC; CDR3aa: CASKQRGEPGLAGGGTYNEQFF
d_gene: NA; abundance: NA; j_gene: TRBJ2-1; v_gene: TRBV6-6; CDR3nt: TGTGCCAGCAGGCCGGGCGGGATGGGCAATGAGCAGTTCTTC; CDR3aa: CASRPGGMGNEQFF
d_gene: NA; abundance: NA; j_gene: TRBJ1-4; v_gene: TRBV29-1; CDR3nt: TGCAGCGTTAGGGGGGTTGCAACTAATGAAAAACTGTTTTTT; CDR3aa: CSVRGVATNEKLFF
d_gene: TRBD1; abundance: NA; j_gene: TRBJ1-6; v_gene: TRBV12-5; CDR3nt: TGTGCTAGTGGTTTGGCGACAGGGGGCAATTCACCCCTCCACTTT; CDR3aa: CASGLATGGNSPLHF
d_gene: NA; abundance: few; j_gene: TRBJ2-7; v_gene: TRBV5-4; CDR3nt: TGTGCCAGCAGCGTATACAGGGCCGCCTTAAACGAGCAGTACTTC; CDR3aa: CASSVYRAALNEQYF
d_gene: TRBD2; abundance: NA; j_gene: TRBJ2-7; v_gene: TRBV5-4; CDR3nt: TGTGCCAGCAGCTCGGGGGGGTCCTCCTACGAGCAGTACTTC; CDR3aa: CASSSGGSSYEQYF
d_gene: NA; abundance: NA; j_gene: TRBJ1-3; v_gene: TRBV9; CDR3nt: TGTGCCAGCAGCGAAGGACGCTCTGGAAACACCATATATTTT; CDR3aa: CASSEGRSGNTIYF
d_gene: NA; abundance: NA; j_gene: TRBJ1-4; v_gene: TRBV3-1/TRBV3-2; CDR3nt: TGTGCCAGCAGCCCCAGGTTAGTCCGTCTGGATGAGAAACTGTTTTTT; CDR3aa: CASSPRLVRLDEKLFF
d_gene: TRBD2; abundance: NA; j_gene: TRBJ2-7; v_gene: TRBV7-9; CDR3nt: TGTGCCAGCAGGCCCTTTCCTAGCGGGAACGAGCAGTACTTC; CDR3aa: CASRPFPSGNEQYF
d_gene: NA; abundance: NA; j_gene: TRBJ1-3; v_gene: TRBV14; CDR3nt: TGTGCCAGCAGTCGGGACACTATATCTGGAAACACCATATATTTT; CDR3aa: CASSRDTISGNTIYF
d_gene: NA; abundance: NA; j_gene: TRBJ2-3; v_gene: TRBV15; CDR3nt: TGTGCCACCAGCAGAGATAGCCGGCTGACAGATACGCAGTATTTT; CDR3aa: CATSRDSRLTDTQYF
d_gene: NA; abundance: NA; j_gene: TRBJ1-1; v_gene: TRBV5-1; CDR3nt: TGCGCCAGCAGCCCGGGTGGCCGCTTGGGCACTGAAGCTTTCTTT; CDR3aa: CASSPGGRLGTEAFF
d_gene: NA; abundance: NA; j_gene: TRBJ2-1; v_gene: TRBV29-1; CDR3nt: TGCAGCGTTGAAAGTTTCAATGAGCAGTTCTTC; CDR3aa: CSVESFNEQFF
d_gene: NA; abundance: NA; j_gene: TRBJ1-1; v_gene: TRBV5-4; CDR3nt: TGTGCCAGCAGCTTGAGGTTTGGAGTGAACACTGAAGCTTTCTTT; CDR3aa: CASSLRFGVNTEAFF
d_gene: NA; abundance: NA; j_gene: TRBJ2-7; v_gene: TRBV19; CDR3nt: TGTGCCACTCCTCAGTCCTACGAGCAGTACTTC; CDR3aa: CATPQSYEQYF
d_gene: TRBD2; abundance: once; j_gene: TRBJ2-7; v_gene: TRBV29-1; CDR3nt: TGCAGCGTTGGGAACTTAGCGGGAGTAACCTACGAGCAGTACTTC; CDR3aa: CSVGNLAGVTYEQYF
d_gene: NA; abundance: NA; j_gene: TRBJ2-7; v_gene: TRBV7-9; CDR3nt: TGTGCCAGCAGTACGGACGATATCCCATACGAGCAGTACTTC; CDR3aa: CASSTDDIPYEQYF
d_gene: NA; abundance: NA; j_gene: TRBJ1-1; v_gene: TRBV27; CDR3nt: TGTGCCAGCAGTTTAAAGGCAGGGGAATGGACTGAAGCTTTCTTT; CDR3aa: CASSLKAGEWTEAFF
d_gene: TRBD1; abundance: NA; j_gene: TRBJ2-7; v_gene: TRBV7-3; CDR3nt: TGTGCCAGCAGCCTCGGACCCGGACAGGGAACAGCGTACTTC; CDR3aa: CASSLGPGQGTAYF
d_gene: NA; abundance: once; j_gene: TRBJ1-6; v_gene: TRBV27; CDR3nt: TGTGCCAGCAGTTTATACAGGAATAATTCACCCCTCCACTTT; CDR3aa: CASSLYRNNSPLHF
d_gene: NA; abundance: NA; j_gene: TRBJ1-1; v_gene: TRBV5-1; CDR3nt: TGCGCCAGCACGGGTGATGGGGGCACTGAAGCTTTCTTT; CDR3aa: CASTGDGGTEAFF
d_gene: NA; abundance: NA; j_gene: TRBJ1-6; v_gene: TRBV6-2/TRBV6-3; CDR3nt: TGTGCCAGCAGTTCCCTCGACAGAGATTCACCCCTCCACTTT; CDR3aa: CASSSLDRDSPLHF
d_gene: TRBD1; abundance: few; j_gene: TRBJ2-7; v_gene: TRBV6-5; CDR3nt: TGTGCCAGCAAAAGGGGGCAGGGGGTCTACGAGCAGTACTTC; CDR3aa: CASKRGQGVYEQYF
d_gene: NA; abundance: NA; j_gene: TRBJ1-6; v_gene: TRBV2; CDR3nt: TGTGCCAGCAGTGTCGAGGTATCACCCCTCCACTTT; CDR3aa: CASSVEVSPLHF